One T cell receptor (beta chain) is described in this entry. This clone was seen only a few times. Its antigen specificity is not known. Per-base qualities were not stored, and no clone one base away is much larger. Samples from volunteer blood donors who had recovered from COVID-19 were contributed by a second Seattle source. Whole blood was collected in K2EDTA tubes by collaborating institutions according to the institutions' own protocols. For TCRbeta analysis, collaborators shipped samples as frozen whole blood, isolated PBMCs, or DNA extracted from either of those sample types. Reading the germline V gene gives CDR1 SGHTA and CDR2 FQGNSA. Trimming at the junction amounts to 4 bases on V and 2 bases on J, and the germline ends lie 13 bases apart. From the cysteine through the phenylalanine, the CDR3 covers 15 amino acids. Of all the DNA, just the CDR3 is kept, 45 bases in frame from base 1. The immunoSEQ Assay, a bias-controlled multiplex PCR, was used to amplify TCRbeta CDR3 regions from genomic DNA. The source study handled its data this way. The number of nucleated cells in each sample was estimated by amplification of reference gene primers within the assay. Sequence reads were collapsed and filtered to measure the absolute abundance of every unique TCRbeta CDR3 rearrangement. For each sample, productive Simpson clonality was calculated as the square root of Simpson's diversity index across productive rearrangements. TCRdb took over this immuneACCESS table, retaining in-frame rearrangements with V and J assigned. Such tables are incomplete; in checked studies, under half of the missing clones stem from an unresolved V gene, and the remainder is unexplained. The V and J calls and the clone size are those of that table, but D and trimming were determined from the DNA. The sample contains some 200,000 clones, around 84% of them found a single time. The biggest ten clones account for around 3% of the sample.

The sample comes from a study of blood T cell repertoires in COVID-19 (dated by TCRdb to 2018 to 2020). As for the study more broadly: Samples covering the acute and convalescent phases of COVID-19 were provided by collaborators in the United States, Italy and Spain. Subjects who had been exposed to COVID-19, were actively infected with it, or had recovered from it provided the deeply sampled blood TCRbeta repertoires that made up the dataset. The samples were drawn from two sources: the first 160 participants of the ongoing ImmuneRACE study, and fewer than 1,500 subjects contributed by 6 global collaborators. The material from the prospective study consisted of cDNA or gDNA derived from T cells, B-cell-depleted T cells, or PBMCs. A de-identified subject ID, COVID-19 status, age in years and sex were almost always included in the sample metadata. Where HLA class I and class II types were available, the types were taken from metadata supplied by the sample provider, not from assay-based typing. The repertoires were released in a freely available public database meant as a resource for research on the immune response to SARS-CoV-2.

Overall study outcomes, separate from this receptor: How much clinical and demographic metadata was included differed by source and by participant, and the metadata was provided uncurated.

Source material: peripheral blood. The sequence joins TRBV7-2 to TRBJ2-3, with the D gene uncertain. This TCR was sampled from a man aged 50 to 60 who had recovered from COVID-19. The CDR3 sequence is CASSYLNQLTDTQYF. The nucleotide sequence is TGTGCCAGCAGCTATCTCAACCAACTCACAGATACGCAGTATTTT. Here the CDR3 is joined to the reference TRBV7-2 and TRBJ2-3 genes, and the full variable domain is: GAGVSQSPSNKVTEKGKDVELRCDPISGHTALYWYRQSLGQGLEFLIYFQGNSAPDKSGLPSDRFSAERTGGSVSTLTIQRTQQEDSAVYLCASSYLNQLTDTQYFGPGTRLTVL.